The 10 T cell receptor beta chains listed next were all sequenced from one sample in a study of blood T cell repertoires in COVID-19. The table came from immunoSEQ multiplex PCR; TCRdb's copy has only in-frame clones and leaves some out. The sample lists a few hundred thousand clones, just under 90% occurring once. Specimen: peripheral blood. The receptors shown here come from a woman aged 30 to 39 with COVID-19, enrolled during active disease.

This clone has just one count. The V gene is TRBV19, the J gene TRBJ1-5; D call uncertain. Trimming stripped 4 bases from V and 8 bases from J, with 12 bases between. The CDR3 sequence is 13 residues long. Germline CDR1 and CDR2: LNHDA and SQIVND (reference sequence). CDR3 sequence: CASSRLGREPQHF. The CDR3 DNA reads TGTGCCAGTAGTAGGTTAGGGAGAGAGCCCCAGCATTTT.

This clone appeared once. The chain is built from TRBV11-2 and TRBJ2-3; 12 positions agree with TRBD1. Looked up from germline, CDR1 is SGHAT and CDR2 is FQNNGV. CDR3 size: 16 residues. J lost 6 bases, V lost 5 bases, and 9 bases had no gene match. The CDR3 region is CASSRGTGGGGDTQYF. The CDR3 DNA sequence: TGTGCCAGCAGCAGAGGGACAGGGGGCGGGGGGGATACGCAGTATTTT.

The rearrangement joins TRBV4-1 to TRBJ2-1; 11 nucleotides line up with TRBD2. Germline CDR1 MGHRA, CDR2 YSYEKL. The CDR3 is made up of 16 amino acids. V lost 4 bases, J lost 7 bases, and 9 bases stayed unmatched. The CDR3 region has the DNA TGCGCCAGCAGCCCCTTCCGACTAGCGGGGAGGAATGAGCAGTTCTTC. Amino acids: CASSPFRLAGRNEQFF.

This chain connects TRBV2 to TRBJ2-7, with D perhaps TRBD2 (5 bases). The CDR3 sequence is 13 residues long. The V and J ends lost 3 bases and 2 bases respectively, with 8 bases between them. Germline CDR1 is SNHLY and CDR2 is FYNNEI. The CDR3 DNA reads TGTGCCAGCAGTGAGGAGGCTACCTACGAGCAGTACTTC. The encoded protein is CASSEEATYEQYF.

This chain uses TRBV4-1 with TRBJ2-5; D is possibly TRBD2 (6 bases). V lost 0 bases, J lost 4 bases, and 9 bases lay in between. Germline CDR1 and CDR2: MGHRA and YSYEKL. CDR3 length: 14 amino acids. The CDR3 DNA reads TGCGCCAGCAGCCAAGATCAGGAGGGAGAGACCCAGTACTTC. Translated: CASSQDQEGETQYF.

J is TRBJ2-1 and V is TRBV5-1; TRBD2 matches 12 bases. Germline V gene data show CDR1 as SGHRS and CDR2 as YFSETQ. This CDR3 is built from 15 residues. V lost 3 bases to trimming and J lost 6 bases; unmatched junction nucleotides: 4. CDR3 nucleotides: TGCGCCAGCAGCTCTGGACTAGCGGGACCCAATGAGCAGTTCTTC. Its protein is CASSSGLAGPNEQFF.

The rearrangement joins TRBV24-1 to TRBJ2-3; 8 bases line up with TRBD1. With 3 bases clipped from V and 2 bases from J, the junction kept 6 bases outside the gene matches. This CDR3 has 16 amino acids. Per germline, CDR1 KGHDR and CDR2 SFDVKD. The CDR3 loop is CATSDTGGIYTDTQYF. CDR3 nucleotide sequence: TGTGCCACCAGTGATACAGGGGGGATATACACAGATACGCAGTATTTT.

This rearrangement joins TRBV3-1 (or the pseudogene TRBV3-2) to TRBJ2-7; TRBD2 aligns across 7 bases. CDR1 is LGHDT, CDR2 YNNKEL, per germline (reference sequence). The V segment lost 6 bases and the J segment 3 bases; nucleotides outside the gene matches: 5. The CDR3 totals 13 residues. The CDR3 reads CASSAGGGYEQYF. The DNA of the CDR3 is TGTGCCAGCAGTGCTGGCGGGGGCTACGAGCAGTACTTC.

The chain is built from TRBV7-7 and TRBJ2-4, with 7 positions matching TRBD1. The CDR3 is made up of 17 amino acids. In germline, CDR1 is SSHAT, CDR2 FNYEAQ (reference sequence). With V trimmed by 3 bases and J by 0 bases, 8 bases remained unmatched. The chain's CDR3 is CASSFGTERLAKNIQYF. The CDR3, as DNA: TGTGCCAGCAGCTTTGGGACAGAGAGACTAGCCAAAAACATTCAGTACTTC.

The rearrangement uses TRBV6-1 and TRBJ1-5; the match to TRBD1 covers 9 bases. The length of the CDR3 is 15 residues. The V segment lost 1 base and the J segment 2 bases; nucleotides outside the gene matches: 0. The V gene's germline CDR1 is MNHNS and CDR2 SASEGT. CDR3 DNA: TGTGCCAGCAGTGAAGGGACAGGGGGCAATCAGCCCCAGCATTTT. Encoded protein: CASSEGTGGNQPQHF.